This TCR beta chain was observed in a study of cytomegalovirus exposure and HLA in healthy donors. Note on this clone: Antigen: not known.

Primers: 60 Vbeta forward and 13 Jbeta reverse. The data were produced by immunoSEQ multiplex PCR, yet TCRdb's version contains in-frame clones alone and is incomplete. The sample consists of about 200,000 clones, around 74% of them appearing once. Study observations and caveats: Cytomegalovirus-associated status was assigned to fewer than 200 TCR beta chains.

CDR1 and CDR2 (germline): LNHNV, YYDKDF (reference sequence). V dropped 1 base and J dropped 3 bases, with 14 bases sitting between them. The CDR3 sequence is 16 residues long. Material: PBMCs. This sequence joins TRBV15 and TRBJ2-3, with D tentatively TRBD2 (7 bases). This clonotype was obtained from a girl between 5 and 17 years old in good health and CMV-seropositive. The CDR3 protein is CATSRGGGGGTDTQYF. CDR3 DNA sequence: TGTGCCACCAGCAGAGGGGGGGGAGGGGGAACAGATACGCAGTATTTT.